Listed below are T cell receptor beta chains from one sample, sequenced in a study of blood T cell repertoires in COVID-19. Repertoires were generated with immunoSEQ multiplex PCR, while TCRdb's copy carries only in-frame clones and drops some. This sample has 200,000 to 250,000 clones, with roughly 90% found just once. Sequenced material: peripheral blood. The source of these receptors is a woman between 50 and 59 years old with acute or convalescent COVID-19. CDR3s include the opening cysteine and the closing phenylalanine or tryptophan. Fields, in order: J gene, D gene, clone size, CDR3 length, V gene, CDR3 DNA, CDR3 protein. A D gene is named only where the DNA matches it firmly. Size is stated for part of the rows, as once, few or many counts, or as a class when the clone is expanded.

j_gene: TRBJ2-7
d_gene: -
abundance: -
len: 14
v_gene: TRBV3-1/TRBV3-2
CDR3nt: -
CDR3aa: CASSTVGTGSFRYF

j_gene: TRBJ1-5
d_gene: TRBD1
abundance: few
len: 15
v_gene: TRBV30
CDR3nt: TGTGCCTGGAACCGACAGGGAGGTGGCAATCAGCCCCAGCATTTT
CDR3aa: CAWNRQGGGNQPQHF

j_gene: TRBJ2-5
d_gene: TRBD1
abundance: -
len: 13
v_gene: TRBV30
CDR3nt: TGTGCCTGGCGTGGGACAGCACGGGAGACCCAGTACTTC
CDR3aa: CAWRGTARETQYF

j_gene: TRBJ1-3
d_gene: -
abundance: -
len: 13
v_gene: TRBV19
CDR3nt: TGTGCCAGTTATGAGGGCTCTGGAAACACCATATATTTT
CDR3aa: CASYEGSGNTIYF

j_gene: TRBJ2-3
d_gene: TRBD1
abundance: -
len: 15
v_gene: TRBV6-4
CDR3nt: TGTGCCAGCCGGGATGGACAGGCCCTCACAGATACGCAGTATTTT
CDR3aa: CASRDGQALTDTQYF

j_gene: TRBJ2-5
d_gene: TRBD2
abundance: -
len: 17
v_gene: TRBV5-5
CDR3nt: TGTGCCAGCAGCCCAGGACTAGCGGGGGCTCCACAAGAGGCCCAGTACTTC
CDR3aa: CASSPGLAGAPQEAQYF

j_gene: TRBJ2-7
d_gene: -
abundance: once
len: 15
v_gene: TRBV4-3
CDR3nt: TGCGCCAGCAGCCAAGATTGGCGGAATTCCTACGAGCAGTACTTC
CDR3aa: CASSQDWRNSYEQYF

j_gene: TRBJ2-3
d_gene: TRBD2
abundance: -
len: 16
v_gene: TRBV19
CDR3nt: TGTGCCAGTAGTAATTACGGGACTAGCGGCACAGATACGCAGTATTTT
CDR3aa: CASSNYGTSGTDTQYF

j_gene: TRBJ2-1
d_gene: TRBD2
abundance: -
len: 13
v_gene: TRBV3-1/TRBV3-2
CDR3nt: TGTGCCAGCCCCCAGGGCAGCGGGGGGCCCCCCGTCTTC
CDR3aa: CASPQGSGGPPVF

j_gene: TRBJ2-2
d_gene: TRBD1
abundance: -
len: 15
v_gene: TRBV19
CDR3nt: TGTGCCAGTAGCAGGGGGCAGGGGAAGAGCGGGGAGCTGTTTTTT
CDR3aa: CASSRGQGKSGELFF

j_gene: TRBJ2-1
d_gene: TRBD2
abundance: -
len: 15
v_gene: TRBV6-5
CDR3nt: TGTGCCAGCAGCCCGGGACTAGCGGGAGTAGGTGAGCAGTTCTTC
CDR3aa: CASSPGLAGVGEQFF

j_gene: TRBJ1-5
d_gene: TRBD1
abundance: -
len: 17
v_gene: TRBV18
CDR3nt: TGTGCCAGCTCACCAAATCAGGGGGCGACGGGCAATCAGCCCCAGCATTTT
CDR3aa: CASSPNQGATGNQPQHF

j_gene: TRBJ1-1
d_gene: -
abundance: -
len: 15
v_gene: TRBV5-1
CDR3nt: TGCGCCAGCCAAACCCATGGGGGGATGAACACTGAAGCTTTCTTT
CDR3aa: CASQTHGGMNTEAFF

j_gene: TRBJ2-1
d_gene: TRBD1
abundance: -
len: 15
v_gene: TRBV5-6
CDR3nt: TGTGCCAGCAGCACCCGCCGGGACAGGGCGAATGAGCAGTTCTTC
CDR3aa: CASSTRRDRANEQFF

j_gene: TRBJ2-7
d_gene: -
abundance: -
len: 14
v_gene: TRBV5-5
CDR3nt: TGTGCCAGCAGCTTGGTACCGGCAGGGGACGAGCAGTACTTC
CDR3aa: CASSLVPAGDEQYF

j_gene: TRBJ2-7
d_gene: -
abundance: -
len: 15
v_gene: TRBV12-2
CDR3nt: TGTGCAAGTCGCTTATGCGTCCAGGGGTCCAACGAGCAGTACTTC
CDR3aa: CASRLCVQGSNEQYF

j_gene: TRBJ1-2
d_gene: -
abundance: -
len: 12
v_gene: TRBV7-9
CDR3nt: TGTGCCAGCAGCTGGAGAGGAGATGGCTACACCTTC
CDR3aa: CASSWRGDGYTF

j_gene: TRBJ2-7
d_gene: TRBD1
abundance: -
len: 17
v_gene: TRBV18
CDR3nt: TGTGCCAGCTCCCCAGGAGAAACGGGACAGGGGGGACACGAGCAGTACTTC
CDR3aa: CASSPGETGQGGHEQYF

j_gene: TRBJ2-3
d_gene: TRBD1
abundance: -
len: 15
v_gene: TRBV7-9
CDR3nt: TGTGCCAGCAGCTTGAGGGGGCTTCCCACAGATACGCAGTATTTT
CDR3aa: CASSLRGLPTDTQYF

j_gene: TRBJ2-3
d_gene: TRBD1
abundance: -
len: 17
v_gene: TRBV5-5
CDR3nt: TGTGCCAGCAGCTCGGGACAGTTAATAACTAGCACAGATACGCAGTATTTT
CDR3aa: CASSSGQLITSTDTQYF

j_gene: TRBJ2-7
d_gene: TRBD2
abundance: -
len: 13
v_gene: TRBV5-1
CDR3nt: TGCGCCAGCAGCTCCGGGACTACCTACGAGCAGTACTTC
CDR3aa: CASSSGTTYEQYF

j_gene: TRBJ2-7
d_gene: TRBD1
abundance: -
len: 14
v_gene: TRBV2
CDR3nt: TGTGCCAGCATGAGGGGACAGGGGGCGAACGAGCAGTACTTC
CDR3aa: CASMRGQGANEQYF

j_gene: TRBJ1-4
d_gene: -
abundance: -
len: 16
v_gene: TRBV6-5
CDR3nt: TGTGCCAGCAGTTACGGGGCTCAACTAATTAATGAAAAACTGTTTTTT
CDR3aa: CASSYGAQLINEKLFF

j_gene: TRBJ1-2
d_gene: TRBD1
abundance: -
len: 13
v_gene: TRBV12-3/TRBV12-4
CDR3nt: TGTGCCAGAGAGCGGGGACAGGGCTATGGCTACACCTTC
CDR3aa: CARERGQGYGYTF

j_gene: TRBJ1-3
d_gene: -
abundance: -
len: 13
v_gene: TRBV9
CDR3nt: TGTGCCAGCACCCCAGGCCCGGGAAACACCATATATTTT
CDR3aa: CASTPGPGNTIYF

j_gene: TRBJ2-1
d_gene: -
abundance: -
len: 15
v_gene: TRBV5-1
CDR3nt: TGCGCCAGCAGCTTGGGGGGCAGGGCCAACAATGAGCAGTTCTTC
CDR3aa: CASSLGGRANNEQFF

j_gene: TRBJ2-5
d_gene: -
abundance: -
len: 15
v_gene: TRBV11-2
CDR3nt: TGTGCCAGCAGCCTACTCGCGGGGGCCGCAGAGACCCAGTACTTC
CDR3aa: CASSLLAGAAETQYF

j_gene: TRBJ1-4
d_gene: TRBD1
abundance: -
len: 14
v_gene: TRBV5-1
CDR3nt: TGCGCCAGCAGCTCGACAGGGGAAGGTGAAAAACTGTTTTTT
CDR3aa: CASSSTGEGEKLFF

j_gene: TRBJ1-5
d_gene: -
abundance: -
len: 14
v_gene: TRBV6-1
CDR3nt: TGTGCCAGCAGTGAAGCAACAGGGATTATAGCCCAGCATTTT
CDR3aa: CASSEATGIIAQHF

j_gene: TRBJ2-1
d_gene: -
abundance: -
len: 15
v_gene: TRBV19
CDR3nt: TGTGCCAGTAGTTCTCCTTCCTTACTAGCCTATGAGCAGTTCTTC
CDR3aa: CASSSPSLLAYEQFF

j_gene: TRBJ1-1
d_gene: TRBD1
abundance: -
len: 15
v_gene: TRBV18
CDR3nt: TGTGCCAGCTCACTCTTTAAGGGGGCGGACACTGAAGCTTTCTTT
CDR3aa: CASSLFKGADTEAFF

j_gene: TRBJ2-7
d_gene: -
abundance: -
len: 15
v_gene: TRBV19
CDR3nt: TGTGCCAGTAGTATCTCCCCACAGAACCCCTACGAGCAGTACTTC
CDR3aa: CASSISPQNPYEQYF

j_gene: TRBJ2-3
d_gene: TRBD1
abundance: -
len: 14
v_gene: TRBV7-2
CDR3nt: TGTGCCAGCAGCTGGGACAGGGCAACAGATACGCAGTATTTT
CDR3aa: CASSWDRATDTQYF

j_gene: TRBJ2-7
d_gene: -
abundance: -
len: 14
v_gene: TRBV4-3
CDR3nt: TGCGCCAGCAGCGGAGGCCTCGGCTCCTACGAGCAGTACTTC
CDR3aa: CASSGGLGSYEQYF

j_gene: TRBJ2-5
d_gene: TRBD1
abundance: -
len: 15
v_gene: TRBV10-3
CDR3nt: TGTGCCATCAGCGCCGACAGGGGTATAGGAGAGACCCAGTACTTC
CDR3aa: CAISADRGIGETQYF

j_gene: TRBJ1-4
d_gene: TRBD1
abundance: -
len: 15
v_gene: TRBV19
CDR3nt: TGTGCCAGTAGTATCCTCGGACAGGGGGACGAAAAACTGTTTTTT
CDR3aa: CASSILGQGDEKLFF

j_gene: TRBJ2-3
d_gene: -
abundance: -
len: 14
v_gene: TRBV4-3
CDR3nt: TGCGCCAGCAGCCAAGGAGGGAGTGCAGATACGCAGTATTTT
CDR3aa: CASSQGGSADTQYF